These T cell receptor beta chains were read from a single sample in a study of CD8 T cells in Susac syndrome. TCRdb passed the immunoSEQ multiplex PCR reads through MiXCR, listing each CDR3 protein once. Among more than 65,000 distinct CDR3 sequences listed, over 90% were seen once. Input material: CD8+ T cells from PBMCs. These receptors originate from a human donor in good health. CDR3s include the opening cysteine and the closing phenylalanine or tryptophan. Each record gives: clone size, V gene, D gene, J gene, CDR3 protein, CDR3 DNA. The D gene is left open where the match is weak. Clone size is shown for a subset of rows, as once, few, many or a class of expanded clone.

once,TRBV20-1,.,TRBJ1-1,CSARDLKDSMYTEAFF,TGCAGTGCTAGAGATCTTAAGGATTCCATGTACACTGAAGCTTTCTTT
.,TRBV6-1,.,TRBJ1-4,CASSLTPTPGNEKLFF,TGTGCCAGCAGTCTTACCCCGACACCCGGGAATGAAAAACTGTTTTTT
.,TRBV5-8,.,TRBJ2-2,CASSLVGRESAGELFF,TGTGCCAGCAGCTTGGTCGGCAGGGAAAGCGCCGGGGAGCTGTTTTTT
.,TRBV6-6,.,TRBJ2-1,CASSPIGSNEQFF,TGTGCCAGCAGCCCGATCGGGAGCAATGAGCAGTTCTTC
.,TRBV7-7,.,TRBJ2-7,CASSLAETYEQYF,TGTGCTAGCAGCTTAGCGGAAACCTACGAGCAGTACTTC
.,TRBV29-1,.,TRBJ1-2,CSVEGGVDYGYTF,TGCAGCGTTGAGGGGGGGGTCGACTATGGCTACACCTTC
once,TRBV7-8,TRBD1,TRBJ1-5,CASSPYRGFEPQHF,TGTGCCAGCAGCCCCTACAGGGGTTTTGAGCCCCAGCATTTT
.,TRBV4-1,.,TRBJ1-5,CASSQVHPPDQPQHF,TGCGCCAGCAGCCAAGTGCACCCCCCGGATCAGCCCCAGCATTTT
.,TRBV27,.,TRBJ2-6,CASSFSGERPGANVLTF,TGTGCCAGCAGTTTCTCAGGTGAACGTCCTGGGGCCAACGTCCTGACTTTC
.,TRBV7-3,.,TRBJ1-1,CASSAGPMNTEAFF,TGTGCCAGCAGCGCTGGGCCCATGAACACTGAAGCTTTCTTT
once,TRBV28,TRBD1,TRBJ2-5,CASSLRQGRKTQYF,TGTGCCAGCAGTTTAAGACAGGGTAGGAAGACCCAGTACTTC
.,TRBV6-2/TRBV6-3,.,TRBJ1-1,CASSPSWGLDEAFF,TGTGCCAGCAGCCCTAGCTGGGGACTTGATGAAGCTTTCTTT
.,TRBV12-3/TRBV12-4,TRBD1,TRBJ2-1,CASWDRGLSNEQFF,TGTGCCAGCTGGGACAGGGGGCTAAGTAATGAGCAGTTCTTC
.,TRBV29-1,TRBD1,TRBJ1-1,CSSYRGQGTEAFF,TGCAGCTCGTACAGGGGGCAGGGCACTGAAGCTTTCTTT
.,TRBV29-1,.,TRBJ2-2,CSAPRETGELFF,TGCAGCGCCCCCAGGGAAACCGGGGAGCTGTTTTTT
.,TRBV3-1,.,TRBJ2-1,CASSQDGGSYNEQFF,TGTGCCAGCAGCCAAGATGGGGGCTCCTACAATGAGCAGTTCTTC
.,TRBV29-1,.,TRBJ1-1,CSVELPPQGIVDTEAFF,TGCAGCGTTGAGTTGCCTCCCCAGGGAATCGTTGACACTGAAGCTTTCTTT
once,TRBV7-9,.,TRBJ1-2,CASSLGGDGYTF,TGTGCCAGCAGCTTAGGAGGGGATGGCTACACCTTC
.,TRBV10-3,.,TRBJ1-5,CAISEMTDLLHF,TGTGCCATCAGTGAGATGACAGACCTTTTGCATTTT
once,TRBV28,.,TRBJ2-5,CASSLYRAETQYF,TGTGCCAGCAGTTTGTACAGGGCCGAGACCCAGTACTTC
.,TRBV4-3,.,TRBJ1-5,CASSQDGAGYSNQPQHF,TGCGCCAGCAGCCAGGACGGAGCAGGCTATAGCAATCAGCCCCAGCATTTT
.,TRBV12-3/TRBV12-4,.,TRBJ2-1,CASSFGIEQFF,TGTGCCAGCAGTTTCGGGATTGAGCAGTTCTTC
.,TRBV29-1,TRBD2,TRBJ2-2,CSVDTSGGAEGELFF,TGCAGCGTGGACACTAGCGGGGGGGCTGAGGGGGAGCTGTTTTTT
.,TRBV27,.,TRBJ2-7,CASSLLGRSYEQYF,TGTGCCAGCAGCCTGCTAGGCAGATCCTACGAGCAGTACTTC
.,TRBV27,TRBD1,TRBJ2-1,CASSHRAGQGTHEQFF,TGTGCCAGCAGTCACCGGGCCGGACAGGGAACCCATGAGCAGTTCTTC
.,TRBV10-3,.,TRBJ1-1,CAISESGQGDTEAFF,TGTGCCATCAGTGAGTCTGGTCAGGGAGACACTGAAGCTTTCTTT
.,TRBV27,TRBD2,TRBJ2-7,CASSPLTSGGAFGYEQYF,TGTGCCAGCAGTCCACTGACTAGCGGGGGGGCCTTCGGCTACGAGCAGTACTTC
.,TRBV7-9,.,TRBJ1-5,CASSLAETNQPQHF,TGTGCCAGCAGCTTAGCAGAAACCAATCAGCCCCAGCATTTT
.,TRBV7-2,.,TRBJ2-7,CASSLAGANYEQYF,TGTGCCAGCAGCTTAGCGGGTGCCAACTACGAGCAGTACTTC
.,TRBV7-8,.,TRBJ2-1,CASSPSLNEQFF,TGTGCCAGCAGCCCTAGCTTGAATGAGCAGTTCTTC
.,TRBV19,.,TRBJ1-6,CASSTFSGESLHF,TGTGCCAGTAGTACCTTCTCCGGGGAATCCCTCCACTTT
.,TRBV30,.,TRBJ1-2,CAWSERWDGYTF,TGTGCCTGGAGTGAACGGTGGGATGGCTACACCTTC
.,TRBV7-2,TRBD1,TRBJ1-6,CASSPRDRNNSPLHF,TGTGCCAGCAGCCCCAGGGACAGGAATAATTCACCCCTCCACTTT
.,TRBV3-1,.,TRBJ1-1,CASSQAWGNTEAFF,TGTGCCAGCAGCCAAGCGTGGGGGAACACTGAAGCTTTCTTT
.,TRBV30,.,TRBJ1-2,CAWISWESTF,TGTGCCTGGATTTCATGGGAATCCACCTTC
.,TRBV29-1,TRBD1,TRBJ2-7,CSVEGTGASRGYEQYF,TGCAGCGTTGAGGGGACAGGGGCCTCCCGGGGATACGAGCAGTACTTC
.,TRBV6-1,.,TRBJ1-5,CASSHNPGAGGNQPQHF,TGTGCCAGCAGCCATAACCCGGGCGCCGGGGGCAATCAGCCCCAGCATTTT
.,TRBV29-1,.,TRBJ2-1,CSVELRVGGGGAAGAYNEQFF,TGCAGCGTTGAATTGCGCGTGGGTGGAGGGGGCGCGGCGGGGGCGTACAATGAGCAGTTCTTC
.,TRBV24-1,TRBD1,TRBJ2-5,CATSDRQGPGETQYF,TGTGCCACCAGTGATCGACAGGGGCCGGGGGAGACCCAGTACTTC
.,TRBV7-9,.,TRBJ1-2,CASSPGTAVYGYTF,TGTGCCAGCAGCCCGGGGACGGCAGTCTATGGCTACACCTTC
.,TRBV4-1,.,TRBJ1-2,CASSQGPVVTYGYTF,TGCGCCAGCAGCCAGGGACCAGTTGTGACCTATGGCTACACCTTC
.,TRBV5-6,.,TRBJ1-1,CASSALPNTEAFF,TGTGCCAGCAGCGCACTACCTAACACTGAAGCTTTCTTT
.,TRBV19,.,TRBJ2-1,CASSIGQINEQFF,TGTGCCAGTAGTATCGGACAGATCAATGAGCAGTTCTTC
.,TRBV6-1,TRBD1,TRBJ2-7,CASSGDRGYEQYF,TGTGCCAGCAGTGGGGACAGGGGCTACGAGCAGTACTTC
.,TRBV12-3/TRBV12-4,TRBD2,TRBJ2-1,CASRLTSGGDNEQFF,TGTGCCAGCAGACTGACTAGCGGGGGGGACAATGAGCAGTTCTTC
.,TRBV28,TRBD1,TRBJ2-7,CASSLDRGEQYF,TGTGCCAGCAGCCTCGACAGGGGCGAGCAGTACTTC
.,TRBV25-1,.,TRBJ2-1,CASSAWGDEQFF,TGTGCCAGCAGTGCTTGGGGCGATGAGCAGTTCTTC
.,TRBV19,TRBD1,TRBJ1-5,CASMLGRGLWNQPQHF,TGTGCCAGTATGTTGGGCAGGGGGCTATGGAATCAGCCCCAGCATTTT
.,TRBV3-1,.,TRBJ2-1,CASSQEVSTMGYNEQFF,TGTGCCAGCAGCCAAGAGGTGTCGACAATGGGCTACAATGAGCAGTTCTTC
.,TRBV13,.,TRBJ2-1,CASSLRTEQFF,TGTGCCAGCAGCTTGCGGACAGAGCAGTTCTTC
.,TRBV30,TRBD1,TRBJ1-1,CAWSSGTGRLSTEAFF,TGTGCCTGGAGTTCGGGGACAGGGAGGTTGAGCACTGAAGCTTTCTTT
.,TRBV4-1,.,TRBJ2-2,CASSRGAGGELFF,TGCGCCAGCAGCCGGGGGGCGGGCGGGGAGCTGTTTTTT
.,TRBV4-1,.,TRBJ2-3,CASSQAPETDTQYF,TGCGCCAGCAGCCAAGCTCCAGAAACAGATACGCAGTATTTT
.,TRBV19,.,TRBJ1-1,CATKKGNTEAFF,TGTGCCACTAAGAAAGGGAACACTGAAGCTTTCTTT